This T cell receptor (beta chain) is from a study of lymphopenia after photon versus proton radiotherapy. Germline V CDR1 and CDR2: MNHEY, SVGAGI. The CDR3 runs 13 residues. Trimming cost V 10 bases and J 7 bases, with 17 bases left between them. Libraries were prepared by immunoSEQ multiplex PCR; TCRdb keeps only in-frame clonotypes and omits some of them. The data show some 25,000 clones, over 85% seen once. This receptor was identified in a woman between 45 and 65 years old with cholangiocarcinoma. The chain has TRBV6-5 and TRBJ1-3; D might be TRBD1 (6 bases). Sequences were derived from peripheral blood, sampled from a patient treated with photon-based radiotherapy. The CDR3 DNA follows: TGTGCCACCTGGGGACAAAGAGGGAACACCATATATTTT. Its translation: CATWGQRGNTIYF.